One and the same sample provided the 24 T cell receptor beta chains below, sequenced in a study of shared clonotypes between healthy human individuals. The naive CD8 population came from CD45RO-negative cells selected for CCR7, without terminally differentiated effector memory CD45RA+ cells. Data came from immunoSEQ multiplex PCR; TCRdb stores just in-frame clones and leaves some out. The sample has around 700,000 clones, 90% to 95% seen once. Sequencing used naive CD8+ T cells sorted from blood. Receptors were obtained from a man aged 25 to 40 in good health.

The chain links TRBV29-1 to TRBJ2-7; D could derive from TRBD1 or TRBD2 (5 bases each). Trimming cost V 6 bases and J 1 base, with 13 bases left between them. This CDR3 contains 13 residues. CDR1 is SQVTM, CDR2 ANQGSEA, per germline. The CDR3 DNA reads as TGCAGCGTACCGGGACCCCGGTCCTACGAGCAGTACTTC. Translating gives CSVPGPRSYEQYF.

The chain combines TRBV29-1 with TRBJ2-7, with D maybe TRBD2 (5 bases). From germline, CDR1 is SQVTM and CDR2 ANQGSEA. V lost 1 base and J 2 bases, leaving 24 bases between the germline ends. The CDR3 covers 18 residues. The CDR3 loop reads CSVEARSRERAYPYEQYF. CDR3 bases: TGCAGCGTTGAAGCCCGATCCCGTGAGAGGGCCTATCCCTACGAGCAGTACTTC.

This clone was observed a few times. The J gene is TRBJ2-1, the V gene TRBV2, with TRBD1 as a possible D gene (6 bases). The CDR3 has 15 amino acids. The ends were cut back, 2 bases at V and 7 bases at J, with 15 bases in the middle. Germline V gene lookup returns CDR1 SNHLY and CDR2 FYNNEI. Written as DNA, the CDR3 is TGTGCCAGCAGTGAAAGGGGGACCGTAGGGAATGAGCAGTTCTTC. This codes for CASSERGTVGNEQFF.

The V and J genes are TRBV14 and TRBJ2-1, with 10 nucleotides matching TRBD2. This CDR3 has 15 residues. V dropped 3 bases and J dropped 7; count of bases not matched to a gene: 6. Germline loops: CDR1 SGHDN, CDR2 FVKESK. CDR3: CASSQTSGLPNEQFF. CDR3 DNA sequence: TGTGCCAGCAGCCAGACTAGCGGGCTTCCGAATGAGCAGTTCTTC.

This clone was counted a few times. CDR3 loop: CARTGTGAEQYF. The CDR3 DNA reads as TGTGCCAGAACCGGGACAGGGGCAGAGCAGTACTTC. The chain has TRBV6-4 and TRBJ2-7; TRBD1 matches at 10 bases. Germline assignment: CDR1 MRHNA and CDR2 SNTAGT. Losses at the gene ends were 9 bases for V and 7 bases for J; bases not matched to a gene: 6. The CDR3 runs to 12 residues.

The genes are TRBV11-2 and TRBJ2-3; the match to TRBD2 covers 7 bases. The CDR3 consists of 15 residues. J lost 0 bases, V lost 8 bases, and 8 bases had no gene match. CDR1 is SGHAT and CDR2 is FQNNGV in the germline V gene. The CDR3 bases are TGTGCCAGCCTCTCCGGGAGGACTAGCACAGATACGCAGTATTTT. Its protein product is CASLSGRTSTDTQYF.

In this sample, this clone turned up once. The CDR3 bases are TGCGCCAGCAGCCAAGGGACAGTTGATGGGGACTTCTCTGGGGCCAACGTCCTGACTTTC. It encodes CASSQGTVDGDFSGANVLTF. The chain employs TRBV4-3 and TRBJ2-6; D is perhaps TRBD1 or TRBD2 (6 bases each). CDR1 LGHNA and CDR2 YSLEER come from the germline V gene. The CDR3 spans 20 residues. V lost 1 base and J lost 0, with 19 bases in between.

The chain uses TRBV27 and TRBJ2-7; 8 bases line up with TRBD2. Trimming removed 6 bases from V and 7 bases from J; junction bases left unmatched: 11. The CDR3 loop spans 14 amino acids. Germline values: CDR1 MNHEY, CDR2 SMNVEV (reference sequence). The DNA of the CDR3 is TGTGCCAGCAGCCTTCTCGGGGGGGGAGAAGAGCAGTACTTC. Amino acids: CASSLLGGGEEQYF.

V gene TRBV13 combines with J gene TRBJ2-2, with 7 positions matching TRBD1. Trimming cost V 5 bases and J 3 bases; bases outside gene matches: 6. The CDR3 is 15 residues long. Germline lookup yields CDR1 PRHDT and CDR2 FYEKMQ (reference sequence). CDR3 sequence (DNA): TGTGCCAGCAGCCCCGCTACAGGGGACACCGGGGAGCTGTTTTTT. This gives the protein CASSPATGDTGELFF.

V and J are TRBV4-3 and TRBJ2-2; 9 bases fit TRBD1. The germline V gene encodes CDR1 LGHNA and CDR2 YSLEER. With 4 bases clipped from V and 5 bases from J, the junction kept 8 bases outside the gene matches. The CDR3 is 16 residues long. The DNA of the CDR3 is TGCGCCAGCAGCCGGGACAGGGCGGTTCGGACCGGGGAGCTGTTTTTT. As protein: CASSRDRAVRTGELFF.

This clone has just one count. This sequence joins TRBV7-2 and TRBJ2-7; TRBD2 agrees at 8 bases. The CDR3 runs 16 residues. Germline CDR1 SGHTA, CDR2 FQGNSA. V lost 2 bases to trimming and J lost 3 bases; unmatched junction nucleotides: 9. The CDR3 sequence: CASSLLAGPTIYEQYF. DNA for the CDR3: TGTGCCAGCAGCTTATTAGCGGGACCCACCATCTACGAGCAGTACTTC.

This chain uses TRBV6-5 with TRBJ2-1; 9 nucleotides align to TRBD2. The J segment lost 3 bases and the V segment lost 8 bases, leaving 5 bases of the junction unmatched. The CDR3 spans 14 residues. Germline V CDR1 and CDR2: MNHEY, SVGAGI. The CDR3: CASSPSGDYNEQFF. For the CDR3, the DNA is TGTGCCAGCTCCCCTAGCGGGGACTACAATGAGCAGTTCTTC.

The genes are TRBV5-1 and TRBJ2-5; TRBD2 agrees at 10 bases. With V trimmed by 1 base and J by 4 bases, 4 bases remained unmatched. This CDR3 is built from 15 residues. Germline V gives CDR1 SGHRS, CDR2 YFSETQ. CDR3 region: CASSLFLAGVETQYF. The CDR3 DNA reads as TGCGCCAGCAGCTTGTTTCTAGCGGGAGTAGAGACCCAGTACTTC.

DNA of the CDR3: TGTGCCAGCAGTTACGACAGGAGCACAGATACGCAGTATTTT. It translates to CASSYDRSTDTQYF. The chain links TRBV28 to TRBJ2-3; maybe TRBD1 (6 bases). The CDR3 runs to 14 residues. The germline gives CDR1 MDHEN, CDR2 SYDVKM. Trimming stripped 4 bases from V and 0 bases from J, with 8 bases between.

V and J are TRBV7-9 and TRBJ2-7; D gene ambiguous. The germline V gene encodes CDR1 SEHNR and CDR2 FQNEAQ (reference sequence). This CDR3 region has 12 residues. V was trimmed by 4 bases and J by 6 bases, leaving 10 bases between them. DNA for the CDR3: TGTGCCAGCAGCTCATGGAGTTCCGAGCAGTACTTC. Protein: CASSSWSSEQYF.

V is TRBV7-9 and J is TRBJ2-5; D gene unclear. Trimming removed 0 bases at V and 6 bases at J, with 8 bases between. The length of the CDR3 is 13 residues. CDR1 SEHNR and CDR2 FQNEAQ come from the germline V gene (reference sequence). The CDR3 loop reads CASSLAPDKTQYF. Written as DNA, the CDR3 is TGTGCCAGCAGCTTAGCGCCGGATAAGACCCAGTACTTC.

The V and J genes are TRBV19 and TRBJ2-1; 11 nucleotides align to TRBD1. Germline V CDR1 and CDR2: LNHDA, SQIVND (reference sequence). The CDR3 totals 14 residues. V trimming: 5 bases; J trimming: 7 bases; junction bases outside the gene matches: 4. The CDR3 DNA reads TGTGCCAGTAGTTGGGGACAGGGGGGAAATGAGCAGTTCTTC. This sequence encodes CASSWGQGGNEQFF.

The V gene is TRBV7-2, the J gene TRBJ2-7; 10 bases agree with TRBD1. CDR1 and CDR2 (germline): SGHTA, FQGNSA. The V gene end was trimmed by 4 bases and the J gene end by 5 bases; junction bases not matched to a gene: 5. This CDR3 comprises 14 residues. CDR3 sequence reads: CASSYWDRGDEQYF. For the CDR3, the DNA is TGTGCCAGCAGCTATTGGGACAGGGGCGACGAGCAGTACTTC.

This clone has just one count. The rearrangement joins TRBV30 to TRBJ2-7; tentative D call: TRBD1 (6 bases). V lost 3 bases and J 7 bases, leaving 13 bases between the germline ends. This CDR3 contains 12 residues. Per the germline V gene, CDR1 is GTSNPN and CDR2 is SVGIG (reference sequence). CDR3 in amino acids: CAWRHDRREQYF. The DNA for the CDR3 is TGTGCCTGGAGGCATGACAGGAGGGAGCAGTACTTC. The full variable domain, its missing parts supplied by reference TRBV30 and TRBJ2-7, is SQTIHQWPATLVQPVGSPLSLECTVEGTSNPNLYWYRQAAGRGLQLLFYSVGIGQISSEVPQNLSASRPQDRQFILSSKKLLLSDSGFYLCAWRHDRREQYFGPGTRLTVT.

This clone occurred once. This sequence joins TRBV29-1 and TRBJ2-7; D is unresolved. V shed 0 bases and J shed 3 bases, with 9 bases lying between them. CDR3 length: 13 amino acids. Looked up from germline, CDR1 is SQVTM and CDR2 is ANQGSEA. DNA for the CDR3: TGCAGCGTTGAAGACAGGTATGGCTACGAGCAGTACTTC. This translates into CSVEDRYGYEQYF.

The genes are TRBV5-5 and TRBJ2-3; 7 positions match TRBD2. From germline, CDR1 is SGHKS and CDR2 YYEKEE (reference sequence). CDR3 length: 15 residues. Trimming cost V 2 bases and J 1 base; bases outside gene matches: 4. This CDR3 reads CASSFRTSRTDTQYF. CDR3 DNA sequence: TGTGCCAGCAGCTTCAGGACTAGTCGCACAGATACGCAGTATTTT.

This rearrangement joins TRBV27 to TRBJ2-3; either TRBD1 or TRBD2 may supply D (5 bases each). This CDR3 has 15 residues. CDR1 and CDR2 from the germline V gene are MNHEY and SMNVEV (reference sequence). Deletions cut 5 bases from V and 1 base from J, with 13 bases between. The CDR3 sequence: CASSPGPAGTDTQYF. The CDR3, as DNA: TGTGCCAGCAGTCCGGGACCCGCCGGCACAGATACGCAGTATTTT.

The rearrangement uses TRBV18 and TRBJ2-2, with D perhaps matching TRBD1 (6 bases). V was pared by 0 bases and J by 6 bases, with 11 bases between. Germline assignment: CDR1 KGHSH and CDR2 LQKENI. The CDR3 consists of 15 residues. CDR3 coding DNA: TGTGCCAGCTCACCACCGGCAGGGGATGCCGGGGAGCTGTTTTTT. Protein sequence: CASSPPAGDAGELFF. Based on the CDR3 plus reference TRBV18 and TRBJ2-2, the full variable domain is NAGVMQNPRHLVRRRGQEARLRCSPMKGHSHVYWYRQLPEEGLKFMVYLQKENIIDESGMPKERFSAEFPKEGPSILRIQQVVRGDSAAYFCASSPPAGDAGELFFGEGSRLTVL.

The chain couples TRBV2 to TRBJ2-1; D call uncertain. Germline V CDR1 and CDR2: SNHLY, FYNNEI. Deletions cut 5 bases from V and 5 bases from J, with 10 bases between. This CDR3 has 13 residues. CDR3 DNA: TGTGCCAGCAGTCTATATTGGAACAATGAGCAGTTCTTC. Its translation is CASSLYWNNEQFF.